The rows below give T cell receptor beta chains drawn from one sample of a study of blood T cell repertoires in COVID-19. The table came from immunoSEQ multiplex PCR; TCRdb's copy has only in-frame clones and leaves some out. The profile shows 65,000 to 100,000 clones, 88% of them singletons. The sample consisted of peripheral blood. These TCRs come from a woman older than 75 with acute or convalescent COVID-19. The CDR3 runs from the conserved cysteine through the conserved F or W. A D gene is named only where the DNA matches it firmly.

V,D,J,CDR3
TRBV19,TRBD1,TRBJ1-5,CASSEQGGQPQHF
TRBV5-1,TRBD1,TRBJ2-1,CASSSQGAEYNEQFF
TRBV4-3,.,TRBJ2-3,CASSQGASGTDTQYF
TRBV14,.,TRBJ2-3,CASSQDQGEGRAADTQYF
TRBV6-5,TRBD2,TRBJ2-3,CASSFGTSGFTDTQYF
TRBV5-4,.,TRBJ1-1,CASSSRDTGEAFF
TRBV6-5,TRBD1,TRBJ2-7,CASSSGQGALGEQYF
TRBV18,.,TRBJ1-1,CASSPLVITSNTEAFF
TRBV11-1,TRBD1,TRBJ2-2,CASKTGTGELFF
TRBV10-3,.,TRBJ1-2,CAISESPGGGYTF
TRBV5-1,.,TRBJ2-5,CASGAGEAQYF
TRBV7-2,TRBD1,TRBJ1-2,CASSSTVDRGRDGYTF
TRBV3-1/TRBV3-2,TRBD1,TRBJ2-3,CASSAYRDRSTDTQYF
TRBV18,.,TRBJ2-7,CASSPNQDSYEQYF
TRBV12-3/TRBV12-4,.,TRBJ1-2,CASSPIGGYGYTF
TRBV15,TRBD1,TRBJ1-2,CATSKDRGWGGYTF
TRBV5-1,TRBD1,TRBJ1-1,CASSSNRGRGEAFF
TRBV7-3,.,TRBJ2-5,CASSPDRQETQYF
TRBV24-1,.,TRBJ2-1,CATSDSQASSYNEQFF
TRBV6-5,.,TRBJ2-7,CASKAGGGYEQYF
TRBV5-1,TRBD1,TRBJ1-2,CASSDNPGRGRSGYTF
TRBV7-2,.,TRBJ2-7,CASSPRPEYEQYF